The source of this T cell receptor beta chain is a study of blood T cell repertoires in COVID-19. About the research overall: The samples span acute and convalescent COVID-19 from the United States, Italy and Spain.

As originally analysed: Estimates of nucleated cell counts were drawn from the amplification of reference gene primers. TCRdb keeps only in-frame clones here, not all; method: immunoSEQ multiplex PCR. V, J and clone size reflect that table, while D and trimming were determined from the DNA. The sample shows about 56,000 clones, about 85% of them seen only once. The table lists this clone with a few counts. J was trimmed by 0 bases and V by 6 bases; bases with no gene match: 18. Germline V gene lookup returns CDR1 SGHRS and CDR2 YFSETQ. The CDR3 runs 19 residues. The source is a woman at least 80 years old with acute or convalescent COVID-19. This sequence joins TRBV5-1 and TRBJ2-7; 10 bases fit TRBD2. The sequenced sample consisted of peripheral blood. The CDR3 DNA is TGCGCCAGCACCCAAGGGGGCACGAGAACTAGCGGGATCTCCTACGAGCAGTACTTC. Translating it yields CASTQGGTRTSGISYEQYF. Using reference TRBV5-1 and TRBJ2-7 for the parts outside the CDR3, the full variable domain is KAGVTQTPRYLIKTRGQQVTLSCSPISGHRSVSWYQQTPGQGLQFLFEYFSETQRNKGNFPGRFSGRQFSNSRSEMNVSTLELGDSALYLCASTQGGTRTSGISYEQYFGPGTRLTVT.